This passage covers 16 T cell receptor beta chains from one sample sequenced in a study of beta chain features in type 1 diabetes. Points from the study as a whole: In all four CD4+ subsets, TCRB CDR3 length was significantly, moderately reduced in type 1 diabetes.

Their recognized antigens are unknown. As every portion of the isolated RNA was reverse transcribed, the sequencing read expressed TCRB transcripts. Profiling relied on immunoSEQ multiplex PCR, and the TCRdb table lists in-frame clones only, not all of them. The sample has some 360,000 clones, over 8.5% seen once. The sample taken for sequencing was central memory CD4+ T cells from blood. The source is a man aged 25-45 years with type 1 diabetes.

The J gene is TRBJ2-7, the V gene TRBV30; 9 bases map to TRBD1. After removal of 4 bases from V and 5 bases from J, the junction contained 3 bases not matched to a gene. Germline assignment: CDR1 GTSNPN and CDR2 SVGIG (reference sequence). The CDR3 is made up of 12 amino acids. CDR3 sequence: CAWTGTGNEQYF. In nucleotides, the CDR3 is TGTGCCTGGACCGGGACAGGGAACGAGCAGTACTTC.

This clone was found a few times. V is TRBV7-2 and J is TRBJ1-1; weak D call: TRBD1 (5 bases). This CDR3 region has 17 residues. The germline gives CDR1 SGHTA, CDR2 FQGNSA. The V and J ends lost 3 bases and 2 bases respectively, with 19 bases between them. The CDR3 region is CASSLGWSWGRNTEAFF. In DNA, the CDR3 is TGTGCCAGCAGCTTGGGATGGAGTTGGGGACGAAACACTGAAGCTTTCTTT.

This clone was detected many times. This chain links TRBV11-2 with TRBJ2-1, with 11 bases identical to TRBD2. Germline-derived CDR1 and CDR2 are SGHAT and FQNNGV. The CDR3 loop spans 13 amino acids. The V segment lost 2 bases and the J segment 10 bases; nucleotides outside the gene matches: 1. The CDR3 protein is CASSLRTSGEQFF. DNA of the CDR3: TGTGCCAGCAGCTTACGGACTAGCGGGGAGCAGTTCTTC. The full variable domain, in which reference TRBV11-2 and TRBJ2-1 provide the parts outside the CDR3, is EAGVAQSPRYKIIEKRQSVAFWCNPISGHATLYWYQQILGQGPKLLIQFQNNGVVDDSQLPKDRFSAERLKGVDSTLKIQPAKLEDSAVYLCASSLRTSGEQFFGPGTRLTVL.

This clone was picked up many times. The chain has TRBV6-6 and TRBJ2-4; tentatively, D is TRBD1 (6 bases). V lost 6 bases to trimming and J lost 8 bases, with 14 bases between them. Germline lookup yields CDR1 MNHNY and CDR2 SVGAGI (reference sequence). The CDR3 has 13 amino acids. CDR3 residues: CASRSRGYDIQYF. The CDR3 bases are TGTGCCAGCAGATCCAGGGGATACGACATTCAGTACTTC.

V and J are TRBV29-1 and TRBJ1-2; 8 bases are a match to TRBD1. Trimming cost V 7 bases and J 3 bases; bases outside gene matches: 4. Germline V CDR1 and CDR2: SQVTM, ANQGSEA. The CDR3 totals 12 residues. As DNA, the CDR3 is TGCAGCGGAAACAGGGGGGACTATGGCTACACCTTC. Its protein product is CSGNRGDYGYTF.

Notes on this clone: Within the sample, other DNA sequences also encode this same CDR3. This rearrangement joins TRBV18 to TRBJ2-5; D is tentatively TRBD1 or TRBD2 (5 bases each). This CDR3 region has 14 residues. Per germline, CDR1 KGHSH and CDR2 LQKENI. V lost 3 bases and J 2 bases, leaving 10 bases between the germline ends. CDR3 region: CASSPGTGQETQYF. The DNA of the CDR3 is TGTGCCAGCTCACCCGGGACCGGGCAAGAGACCCAGTACTTC.

This clone turned up a few times. The sample carries other DNA sequences with the same CDR3. The CDR3 DNA reads as TGTGCCAGCAGTTTAACCGGGGAGCTGTTTTTT. It specifies CASSLTGELFF. The chain recombines TRBV28 with TRBJ2-2; D is unclear. Trimming cost V 2 bases and J 5 bases, with 0 bases left between them. Germline lookup yields CDR1 MDHEN and CDR2 SYDVKM. This CDR3 has 11 residues.

The V gene is TRBV19, the J gene TRBJ2-1; 8 nucleotides align to TRBD1. Trimming at V came to 4 bases and at J to 7 bases, leaving 3 bases not matched to a gene. The germline CDR1 and CDR2 sequences are LNHDA and SQIVND (reference sequence). The CDR3 spans 13 residues. The CDR3 here is CASSTDRANEQFF. CDR3 bases: TGTGCCAGTAGTACGGACAGGGCAAATGAGCAGTTCTTC.

This clone was observed many times. The gene calls are TRBV7-2 and TRBJ2-1; TRBD1 is a possible D gene (6 bases). V lost 4 bases and J 8 bases, leaving 12 bases between the germline ends. The CDR3 extends over 13 amino acids. Germline V lookup: CDR1 SGHTA, CDR2 FQGNSA. The CDR3 here is CASSSRPGDEQFF. The CDR3 DNA sequence: TGTGCCAGCAGCTCTCGACCAGGGGATGAGCAGTTCTTC.

CDR3 DNA sequence: TGTGCCAGCTCACCTACTCAAGGGACATCTAACTATGGCTACACCTTC. It specifies CASSPTQGTSNYGYTF. The chain employs TRBV18 and TRBJ1-2; TRBD1 is a possible D gene (6 bases). CDR3 length: 16 residues. CDR1 and CDR2 (germline): KGHSH, LQKENI. Trimming left V 3 bases short and J 0 bases short, with 14 bases between.

This clone was observed a handful of times. The chain couples TRBV28 to TRBJ2-3; 10 bases line up with TRBD2. The germline V gene encodes CDR1 MDHEN and CDR2 SYDVKM. The trim removed 5 bases at V and 4 bases at J, leaving 3 bases unmatched. The CDR3 has 14 residues. The CDR3 reads CASSLAGVSDTQYF. As DNA, the CDR3 is TGTGCCAGCAGTCTAGCGGGAGTTTCAGATACGCAGTATTTT. Full variable domain (remainder filled in from reference TRBV28 and TRBJ2-3): DVKVTQSSRYLVKRTGEKVFLECVQDMDHENMFWYRQDPGLGLRLIYFSYDVKMKEKGDIPEGYSVSREKKERFSLILESASTNQTSMYLCASSLAGVSDTQYFGPGTRLTVL.

In nucleotides, the CDR3 is TGTGCCAGCCAACAGGGTGTGAACACTGAAGCTTTCTTT. Its protein is CASQQGVNTEAFF. The V gene is TRBV6-1, the J gene TRBJ1-1; weak D call: TRBD1 (6 bases). CDR1 is MNHNS and CDR2 is SASEGT in the germline V gene. The ends were cut back, 8 bases at V and 0 bases at J, with 10 bases in the middle. This CDR3 region has 13 residues.

There are a few counts of this clone. This chain connects TRBV19 to TRBJ2-2; TRBD1 aligns across 10 bases. V dropped 5 bases and J dropped 5; count of bases not matched to a gene: 8. Looked up from germline, CDR1 is LNHDA and CDR2 is SQIVND (reference sequence). The CDR3 consists of 16 residues. In DNA, the CDR3 is TGTGCCAGTAGTCCAGACAGGGGGCCGCGGACCGGGGAGCTGTTTTTT. Encoded protein: CASSPDRGPRTGELFF.

This clone was detected only a few times. J is TRBJ1-2 and V is TRBV5-1, with 7 positions matching TRBD1. Trimming cost V 4 bases and J 6 bases; bases outside gene matches: 12. Germline CDR1 and CDR2: SGHRS and YFSETQ. The CDR3 extends over 15 amino acids. CDR3 bases: TGCGCCAGCAGCCAGGGACAGACTCTTTTTGATGGCTACACCTTC. Encoded protein: CASSQGQTLFDGYTF.

This clone was counted between two and nine times. V gene TRBV5-5 combines with J gene TRBJ2-5; TRBD1 or TRBD2 may be the D gene (5 bases each). This CDR3 is 14 amino acids long. Per germline, CDR1 SGHKS and CDR2 YYEKEE (reference sequence). V lost 7 bases and J lost 5, with 18 bases in between. CDR3 loop: CASGLDTFAETQYF. CDR3 nucleotides: TGTGCCAGCGGACTGGACACTTTTGCGGAGACCCAGTACTTC. Full variable domain (missing parts from reference TRBV5-5 and TRBJ2-5): DAGVTQSPTHLIKTRGQQVTLRCSPISGHKSVSWYQQVLGQGPQFIFQYYEKEERGRGNFPDRFSARQFPNYSSELNVNALLLGDSALYLCASGLDTFAETQYFGPGTRLLVL.

This clone was recorded a few times. V and J are TRBV6-6 and TRBJ2-1, with TRBD2 matching over 9 bases. J lost 4 bases, V lost 0 bases, and 4 bases had no gene match. CDR1 and CDR2 (germline): MNHNY, SVGAGI (reference sequence). The CDR3 length is 16 residues. The CDR3 DNA reads as TGTGCCAGCAGTTACTCCCTAGCGGGGACATACAATGAGCAGTTCTTC. Protein: CASSYSLAGTYNEQFF.